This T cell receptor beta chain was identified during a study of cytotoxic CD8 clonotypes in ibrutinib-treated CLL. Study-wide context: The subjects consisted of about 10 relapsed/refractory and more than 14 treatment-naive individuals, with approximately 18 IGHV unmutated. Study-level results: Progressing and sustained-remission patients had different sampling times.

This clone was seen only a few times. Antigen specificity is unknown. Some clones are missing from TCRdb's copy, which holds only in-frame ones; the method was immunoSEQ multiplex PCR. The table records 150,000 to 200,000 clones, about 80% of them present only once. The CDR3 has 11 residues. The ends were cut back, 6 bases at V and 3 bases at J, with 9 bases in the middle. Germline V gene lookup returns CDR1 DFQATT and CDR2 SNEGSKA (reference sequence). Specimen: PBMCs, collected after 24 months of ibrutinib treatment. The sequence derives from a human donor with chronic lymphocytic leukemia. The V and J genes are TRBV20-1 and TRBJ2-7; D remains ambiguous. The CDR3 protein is CSAKALYEQYF. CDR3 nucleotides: TGCAGTGCCAAAGCCCTCTACGAGCAGTACTTC.